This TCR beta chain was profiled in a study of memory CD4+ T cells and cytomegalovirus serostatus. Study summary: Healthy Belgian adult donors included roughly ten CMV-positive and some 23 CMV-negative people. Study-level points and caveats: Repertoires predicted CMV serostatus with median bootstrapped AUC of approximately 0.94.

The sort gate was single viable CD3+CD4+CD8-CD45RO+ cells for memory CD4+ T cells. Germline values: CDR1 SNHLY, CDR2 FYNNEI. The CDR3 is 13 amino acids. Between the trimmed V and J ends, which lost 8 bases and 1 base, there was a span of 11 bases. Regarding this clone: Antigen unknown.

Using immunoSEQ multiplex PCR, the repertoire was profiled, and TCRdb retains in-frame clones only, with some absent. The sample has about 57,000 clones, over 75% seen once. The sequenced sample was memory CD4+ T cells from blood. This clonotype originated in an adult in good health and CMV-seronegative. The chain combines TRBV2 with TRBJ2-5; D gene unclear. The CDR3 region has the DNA TGTGCCAGCGCCTACCTGGGCCAAGAGACCCAGTACTTC. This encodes CASAYLGQETQYF.